This T cell receptor (beta chain) stems from a study of OX40 agonist ivuxolimab in advanced cancers. Regarding the research as a whole: Ivuxolimab was an agonistic, fully human IgG2 monoclonal antibody directed against OX40 (CD134), a costimulatory receptor. Peripheral TCRbeta sequencing aimed to test whether ivuxolimab altered TCR sequence diversity and caused clonal T-cell expansion. Among the 50 to 55 dose-escalation patients, about 19 had hepatocellular carcinoma, approximately 15 melanoma, 9 renal cell carcinoma and 9 head and neck cancer. Patients were allowed to have had prior anti-PD-1, anti-PD-L1 or anti-CTLA-4 therapy, and more than 30% of the dose-escalation patients had previously received checkpoint inhibitors. The paper reports the monotherapy dose-escalation portion (N of about 52 patients) of the phase I ivuxolimab trial. In the dose-escalation cohort, 75% to 90% of patients were male, and the mean age was approximately 60 years with a range of roughly 20 to 79. Three dose-escalation patients achieved partial responses, one with hepatocellular carcinoma and two with cutaneous melanoma. Intravenous ivuxolimab was administered to patients every 2 weeks at six dose levels: 0.01, 0.1, 0.3, 1.5, 3 and 10 mg/kg. Points the paper makes about the study in general: Low levels of normalized T-cell clonal expansion were also seen in some patients who did not respond. At doses from 0.1 to 3.0 mg/kg, clonal expansion was seen in both CD4+ and CD8+ blood T cells between baseline and week 6. Which antigens the clonally expanded peripheral T cells were specific for was not determined. After ivuxolimab, expanded clones were on average more numerous among CD8+ T cells than among CD4+ T cells. In the 0.1-3.0 mg/kg groups, partial responders had among the lowest normalized peripheral clonal expansion, particularly in CD8+ T cells.

The trial excluded patients who had a history of autoimmune disease or who were on systemic immunosuppression. Peripheral blood for TCR sequencing was collected from all dose cohorts at baseline, on cycle 4 day 1, and on cycle 7 day 1. Samples were obtained from an open-label, multicenter, first-in-human phase I dose-escalation trial of ivuxolimab. The trial enrolled adults with locally advanced or metastatic head and neck squamous cell, hepatocellular, melanoma or renal cell carcinoma. Before TCR sequencing, CD4+ and CD8+ T cells were separately sorted from peripheral blood. To sequence the TCRbeta CDR3 region, genomic DNA was isolated from the sorted cells. TCRbeta CDR3 regions were sequenced using the immunoSEQ Assay. TCRdb stores this immuneACCESS table with in-frame sequences only. Part of the clones is absent; in the studies checked, under half of the shortfall reflects unresolved V genes, and no reason is known for the rest. The sample table shows just under 65,000 clones, and approximately 84% are seen once. The ten biggest clones cover around 10% of the sample.

In the case of this clone: The specificity of this receptor is unknown. The sample holds no much larger clone one base away, and base qualities are not on file.

The germline V gene yields SGHTA for CDR1 and FQGNSA for CDR2. Measured from the cysteine to the phenylalanine, the CDR3 is 15 residues long. The retained sequence is limited to the CDR3, 45 bases, with the frame set at the first base. After removal of 4 bases from V and 2 bases from J, the junction retains 7 bases not matched to a gene. This chain joins TRBV7-2 to TRBJ2-5; 7 junctional bases match TRBD1. The clonotype comes from an adult with an advanced solid tumor such as melanoma, head and neck, liver or kidney cancer. The material sequenced was CD4+ or CD8+ T cells sorted from blood, taken in a trial of the OX40 agonist ivuxolimab. The nucleotide sequence is given as TGTGCCAGCAGCTCACAGGGGCGACGGCAAGAGACCCAGTACTTC. This is translated as CASSSQGRRQETQYF.